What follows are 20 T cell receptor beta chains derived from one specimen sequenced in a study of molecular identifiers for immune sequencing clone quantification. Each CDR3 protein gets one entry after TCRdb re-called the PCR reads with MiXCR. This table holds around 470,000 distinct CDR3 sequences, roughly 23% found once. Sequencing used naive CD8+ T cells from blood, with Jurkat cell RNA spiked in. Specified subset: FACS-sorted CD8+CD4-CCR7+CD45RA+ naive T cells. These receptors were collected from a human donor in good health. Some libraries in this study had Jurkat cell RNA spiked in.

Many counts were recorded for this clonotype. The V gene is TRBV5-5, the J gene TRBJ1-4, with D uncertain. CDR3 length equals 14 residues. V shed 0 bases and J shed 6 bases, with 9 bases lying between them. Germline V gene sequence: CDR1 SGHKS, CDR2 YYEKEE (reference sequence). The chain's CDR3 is CASSLEVGDEKLFF. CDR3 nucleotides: TGTGCCAGCAGCTTGGAGGTTGGGGATGAAAAACTGTTTTTT. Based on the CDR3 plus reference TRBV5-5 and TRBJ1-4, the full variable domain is DAGVTQSPTHLIKTRGQQVTLRCSPISGHKSVSWYQQVLGQGPQFIFQYYEKEERGRGNFPDRFSARQFPNYSSELNVNALLLGDSALYLCASSLEVGDEKLFFGSGTQLSVL.

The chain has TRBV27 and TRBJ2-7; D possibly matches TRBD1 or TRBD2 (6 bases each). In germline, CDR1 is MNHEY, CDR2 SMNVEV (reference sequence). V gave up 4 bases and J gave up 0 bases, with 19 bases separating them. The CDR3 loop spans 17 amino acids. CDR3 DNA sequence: TGTGCCAGCAGTTCCTTAGGGGGGCAGTGGGCCTCCTACGAGCAGTACTTC. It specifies CASSSLGGQWASYEQYF.

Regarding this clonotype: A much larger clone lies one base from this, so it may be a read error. The CDR3 nucleotides read TGTGCCAGCAGCCAGGAACCGGGACTAGGGCCAGATACGCAGTATTTT. It is translated as CASSQEPGLGPDTQYF. This sequence joins TRBV14 and TRBJ2-3, with 8 bases lining up with TRBD2. After removal of 3 bases from V and 4 bases from J, the junction contained 9 bases not matched to a gene. This CDR3 region has 16 residues. Germline V gene sequence: CDR1 SGHDN, CDR2 FVKESK.

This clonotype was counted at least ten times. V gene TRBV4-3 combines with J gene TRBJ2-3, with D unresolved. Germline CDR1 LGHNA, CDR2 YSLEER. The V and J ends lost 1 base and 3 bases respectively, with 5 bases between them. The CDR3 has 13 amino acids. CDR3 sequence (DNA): TGCGCCAGCAGCCAAGGCTCTACAGATACGCAGTATTTT. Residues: CASSQGSTDTQYF.

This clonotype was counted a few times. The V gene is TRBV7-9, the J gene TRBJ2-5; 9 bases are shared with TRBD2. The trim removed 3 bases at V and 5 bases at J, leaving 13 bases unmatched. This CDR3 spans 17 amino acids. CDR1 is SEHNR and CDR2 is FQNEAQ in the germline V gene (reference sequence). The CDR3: CASSLELAGAVVETQYF. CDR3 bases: TGTGCCAGCAGCTTGGAGTTAGCGGGAGCGGTGGTGGAGACCCAGTACTTC.

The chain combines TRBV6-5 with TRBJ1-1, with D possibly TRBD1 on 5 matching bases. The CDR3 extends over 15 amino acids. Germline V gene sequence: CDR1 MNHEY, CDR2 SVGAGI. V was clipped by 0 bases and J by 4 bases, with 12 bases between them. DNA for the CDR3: TGTGCCAGCAGTTACTCTCGGGCAGGGTTCACTGAAGCTTTCTTT. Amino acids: CASSYSRAGFTEAFF.

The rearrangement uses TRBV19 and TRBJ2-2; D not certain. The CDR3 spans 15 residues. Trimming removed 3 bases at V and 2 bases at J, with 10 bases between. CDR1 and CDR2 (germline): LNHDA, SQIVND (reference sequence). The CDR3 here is CASSIVHSNTGELFF. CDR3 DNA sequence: TGTGCCAGTAGTATTGTGCACAGCAACACCGGGGAGCTGTTTTTT.

The chain's CDR3 is CASSQVPTFPAGTGELFF. In nucleotides, the CDR3 is TGCGCCAGCAGCCAAGTGCCAACCTTCCCAGCGGGAACCGGGGAGCTGTTTTTT. V and J are TRBV4-1 and TRBJ2-2; 7 bases map to TRBD2. The CDR3 has 18 amino acids. V shed 1 base, J shed 5 bases, and the junction held 13 bases outside the gene matches. Germline V gives CDR1 MGHRA, CDR2 YSYEKL.

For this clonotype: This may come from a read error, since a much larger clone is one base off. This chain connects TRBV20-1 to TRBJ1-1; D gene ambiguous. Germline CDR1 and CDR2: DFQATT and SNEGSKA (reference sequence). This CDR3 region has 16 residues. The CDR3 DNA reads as TGCAGTGCTAGAGACTTTACGGCCGCGATATACACTGTAGCTTTCTTT. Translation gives CSARDFTAAIYTVAFF.

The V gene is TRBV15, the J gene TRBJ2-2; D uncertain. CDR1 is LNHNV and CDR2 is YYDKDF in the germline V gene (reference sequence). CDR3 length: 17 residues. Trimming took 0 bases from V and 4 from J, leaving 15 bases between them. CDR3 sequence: CATSRDGRRFSTGELFF. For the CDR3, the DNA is TGTGCCACCAGCAGAGATGGACGGCGGTTTAGCACCGGGGAGCTGTTTTTT.

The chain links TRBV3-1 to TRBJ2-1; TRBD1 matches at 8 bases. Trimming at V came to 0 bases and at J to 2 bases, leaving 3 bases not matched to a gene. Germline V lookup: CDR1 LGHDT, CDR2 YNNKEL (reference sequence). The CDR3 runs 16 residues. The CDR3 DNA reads TGTGCCAGCAGCCAAGAGGGACAGGCCCCCTACAATGAGCAGTTCTTC. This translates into CASSQEGQAPYNEQFF.

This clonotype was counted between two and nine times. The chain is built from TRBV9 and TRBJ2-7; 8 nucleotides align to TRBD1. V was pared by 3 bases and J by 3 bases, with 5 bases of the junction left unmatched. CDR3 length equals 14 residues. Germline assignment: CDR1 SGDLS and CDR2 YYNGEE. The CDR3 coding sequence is TGTGCCAGCAGCGCGACTGACAGGGGCTACGAGCAGTACTTC. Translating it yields CASSATDRGYEQYF. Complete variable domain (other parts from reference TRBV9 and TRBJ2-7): DSGVTQTPKHLITATGQRVTLRCSPRSGDLSVYWYQQSLDQGLQFLIQYYNGEERAKGNILERFSAQQFPDLHSELNLSSLELGDSALYFCASSATDRGYEQYFGPGTRLTVT.

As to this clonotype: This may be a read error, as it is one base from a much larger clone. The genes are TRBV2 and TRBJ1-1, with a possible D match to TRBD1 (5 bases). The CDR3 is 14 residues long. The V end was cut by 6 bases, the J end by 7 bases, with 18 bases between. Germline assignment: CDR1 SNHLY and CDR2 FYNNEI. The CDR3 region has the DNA TGTGCCAGCAGCGGGGCCTCCGGAGGTAGTGAAGCTTTCTTT. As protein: CASSGASGGSEAFF.

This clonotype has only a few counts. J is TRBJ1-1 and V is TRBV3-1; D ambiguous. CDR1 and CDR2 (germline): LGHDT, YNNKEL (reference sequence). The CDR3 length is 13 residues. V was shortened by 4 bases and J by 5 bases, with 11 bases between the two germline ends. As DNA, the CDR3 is TGTGCCAGCAGCCCTCGAGGTCGGACTGAAGCTTTCTTT. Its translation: CASSPRGRTEAFF.

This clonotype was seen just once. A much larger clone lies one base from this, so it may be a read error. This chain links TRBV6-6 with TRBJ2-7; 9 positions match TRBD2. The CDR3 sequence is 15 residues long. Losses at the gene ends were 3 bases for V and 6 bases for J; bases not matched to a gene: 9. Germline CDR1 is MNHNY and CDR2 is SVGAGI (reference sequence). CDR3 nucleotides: TGTGCCAGCAGTTATTCGGCGGGAGGGGCCTGCGAGCAGTACTTC. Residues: CASSYSAGGACEQYF.

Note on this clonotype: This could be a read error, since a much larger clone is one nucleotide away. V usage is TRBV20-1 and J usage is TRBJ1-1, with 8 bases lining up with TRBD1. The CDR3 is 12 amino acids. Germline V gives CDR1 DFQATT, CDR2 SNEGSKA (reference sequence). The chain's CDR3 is CSARQGATEASF. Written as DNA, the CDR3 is TGCAGTGCTAGACAGGGGGCAACTGAAGCTTCCTTT.

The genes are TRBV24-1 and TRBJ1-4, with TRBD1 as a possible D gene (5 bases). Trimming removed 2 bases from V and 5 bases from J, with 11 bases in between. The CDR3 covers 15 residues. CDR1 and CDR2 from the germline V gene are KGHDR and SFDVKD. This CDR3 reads CATSDSRQTNEKLFF. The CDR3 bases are TGTGCCACCAGTGATTCCCGACAGACCAATGAAAAACTGTTTTTT.

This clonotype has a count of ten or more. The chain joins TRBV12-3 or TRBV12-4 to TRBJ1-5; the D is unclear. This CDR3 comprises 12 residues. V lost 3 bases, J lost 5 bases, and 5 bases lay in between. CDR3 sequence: CASSFVDQPQHF. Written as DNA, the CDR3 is TGTGCCAGCAGTTTCGTGGATCAGCCCCAGCATTTT.

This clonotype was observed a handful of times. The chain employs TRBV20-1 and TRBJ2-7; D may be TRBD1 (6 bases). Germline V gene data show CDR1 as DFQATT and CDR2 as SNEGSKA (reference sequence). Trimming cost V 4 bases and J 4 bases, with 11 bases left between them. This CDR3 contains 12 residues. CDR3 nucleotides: TGCAGTGCTAAGGGGGACGTGTACGAGCAGTACTTC. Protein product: CSAKGDVYEQYF.

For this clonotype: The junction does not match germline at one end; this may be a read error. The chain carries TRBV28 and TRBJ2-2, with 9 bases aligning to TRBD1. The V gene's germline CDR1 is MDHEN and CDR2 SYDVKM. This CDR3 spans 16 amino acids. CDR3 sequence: CASSRTRTGESGELSF. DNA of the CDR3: TGTGCCAGCAGCAGAACTAGGACAGGGGAGAGCGGGGAGCTGTCTTTT. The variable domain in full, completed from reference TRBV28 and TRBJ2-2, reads DVKVTQSSRYLVKRTGEKVFLECVQDMDHENMFWYRQDPGLGLRLIYFSYDVKMKEKGDIPEGYSVSREKKERFSLILESASTNQTSMYLCASSRTRTGESGELSFGEGSRLTVL.